One sample yielded the 32 T cell receptor beta chains listed below, sequenced in a study of cytomegalovirus exposure and HLA in healthy donors. The study ran its PCR with 60 Vbeta and 13 Jbeta primers. Method: immunoSEQ multiplex PCR; TCRdb's copy keeps in-frame clones and lacks some. This sample's table has 95,000 to 150,000 clones. The source material was PBMCs. Receptor source: a young man in good health and CMV-seronegative.

The V call is TRBV19, the J call TRBJ2-3; a possible D gene is TRBD1 (6 bases). The germline V gene encodes CDR1 LNHDA and CDR2 SQIVND (reference sequence). The CDR3 contains 15 residues. V shed 3 bases and J shed 1 base, with 11 bases lying between them. Here the CDR3 reads CASSMGEGGTDTQYF. The CDR3 DNA is TGTGCCAGTAGTATGGGTGAGGGGGGCACAGATACGCAGTATTTT.

The rearrangement joins TRBV9 to TRBJ2-6; weak D call: TRBD1 (5 bases). Germline CDR1 SGDLS, CDR2 YYNGEE. The CDR3 length is 18 residues. Trimming removed 0 bases at V and 5 bases at J, with 18 bases between. The DNA for the CDR3 is TGTGCCAGCAGCGTAGGCCCAGGGCAGACTGGCTGGGCCAACGTCCTGACTTTC. This encodes CASSVGPGQTGWANVLTF. The variable domain in full, with the rest retrieved from reference TRBV9 and TRBJ2-6, is DSGVTQTPKHLITATGQRVTLRCSPRSGDLSVYWYQQSLDQGLQFLIQYYNGEERAKGNILERFSAQQFPDLHSELNLSSLELGDSALYFCASSVGPGQTGWANVLTFGAGSRLTVL.

The DNA of the CDR3 is TGTGCCAGCAGTAACGGACAGTTTGACGGCTACACCTTC. Protein product: CASSNGQFDGYTF. V and J are TRBV6-5 and TRBJ1-2, with a tentative D call TRBD1 (6 bases). The germline V gene encodes CDR1 MNHEY and CDR2 SVGAGI. There are 13 residues in the CDR3. V lost 5 bases to trimming and J lost 8 bases, with 15 bases between them.

The chain is built from TRBV28 and TRBJ2-4, with D tentatively TRBD2 (6 bases). CDR3 length: 14 amino acids. CDR1 MDHEN and CDR2 SYDVKM come from the germline V gene. Trimming pared 2 bases from V and 7 bases from J, leaving 12 bases between. Here the CDR3 reads CASSLAPAGNIQYF. CDR3 sequence (DNA): TGTGCCAGCAGTTTAGCCCCGGCGGGGAACATTCAGTACTTC. Full variable domain (outside the CDR3, taken from reference TRBV28 and TRBJ2-4): DVKVTQSSRYLVKRTGEKVFLECVQDMDHENMFWYRQDPGLGLRLIYFSYDVKMKEKGDIPEGYSVSREKKERFSLILESASTNQTSMYLCASSLAPAGNIQYFGAGTRLSVL.

The chain employs TRBV6-1 and TRBJ2-7, with a weak D call TRBD2 (6 bases). Trimming shortened V by 7 bases and J by 4 bases, and 17 bases separated the two germline ends. From germline, CDR1 is MNHNS and CDR2 SASEGT. The CDR3 runs to 14 residues. CDR3 bases: TGTGCCAGCATGCTAGCGCCGGGTGAATACGAGCAGTACTTC. It is translated as CASMLAPGEYEQYF.

The rearrangement joins TRBV4-1 to TRBJ1-2; 7 bases are a match to TRBD1. Germline values: CDR1 MGHRA, CDR2 YSYEKL. There are 16 residues in the CDR3. Trimming removed 4 bases from V and 0 bases from J; junction bases left unmatched: 8. The CDR3 loop reads CASSPSSGQPNYGYTF. CDR3 in DNA: TGCGCCAGCAGCCCGTCCTCGGGACAGCCTAACTATGGCTACACCTTC.

The V call is TRBV5-1, the J call TRBJ1-2, with D perhaps TRBD1 (6 bases). Germline V gene lookup returns CDR1 SGHRS and CDR2 YFSETQ. The CDR3 contains 14 residues. The germline V and J ends were trimmed by 4 bases and 4 bases, with 14 bases remaining between them. CDR3 amino acids: CASSTQQGSYGYTF. CDR3 bases: TGCGCCAGCAGCACCCAACAGGGTAGCTATGGCTACACCTTC.

V and J are TRBV18 and TRBJ1-1; TRBD1 matches 8 bases. J gave up 6 bases and V 1 base, and 4 bases lay outside the gene matches. CDR1 is KGHSH, CDR2 LQKENI, per germline. This CDR3 spans 14 amino acids. The CDR3 loop reads CASSPLDRAAEAFF. In DNA form, the CDR3 reads TGTGCCAGCTCACCACTGGACAGGGCTGCTGAAGCTTTCTTT.

The CDR3: CATSREAGGNNEQFF. DNA for the CDR3: TGTGCCACCAGCAGGGAAGCGGGGGGAAACAATGAGCAGTTCTTC. The genes are TRBV15 and TRBJ2-1; 9 positions match TRBD2. This CDR3 is built from 15 residues. From germline, CDR1 is LNHNV and CDR2 YYDKDF (reference sequence). Trimming removed 3 bases from V and 5 bases from J; junction bases left unmatched: 5.

V usage is TRBV5-6 and J usage is TRBJ2-7; D might be TRBD1 (5 bases). The V end was cut by 2 bases, the J end by 2 bases, with 20 bases between. The CDR3 has 17 amino acids. Germline V gene data show CDR1 as SGHDT and CDR2 as YYEEEE. The CDR3 reads CASSLMGPAGFAYEQYF. CDR3 coding DNA: TGTGCCAGCAGCTTAATGGGGCCCGCCGGCTTTGCCTACGAGCAGTACTTC.

This chain uses TRBV11-1 with TRBJ2-5; 7 positions match TRBD1. J was trimmed by 0 bases and V by 4 bases; bases with no gene match: 5. This CDR3 region has 15 residues. Germline-derived CDR1 and CDR2 are SGHAT and FQDESV (reference sequence). CDR3 in amino acids: CASSSVGTDQETQYF. The DNA of the CDR3 is TGTGCCAGCAGCTCGGTCGGGACAGACCAAGAGACCCAGTACTTC.

The chain recombines TRBV7-2 with TRBJ1-5, with unresolved D. The CDR3 loop spans 17 amino acids. Germline CDR1 reads SGHTA; CDR2 reads FQGNSA. V was cut by 2 bases and J by 2 bases, with 16 bases left in between. The CDR3 bases are TGTGCCAGCAGCTTATCGGCGCGGGCAAGGGGCAATCAGCCCCAGCATTTT. Its translation: CASSLSARARGNQPQHF.

J is TRBJ2-5 and V is TRBV9; unclear D gene. Germline V lookup: CDR1 SGDLS, CDR2 YYNGEE. V lost 0 bases and J 4 bases, leaving 13 bases between the germline ends. CDR3 length: 15 amino acids. The CDR3 loop reads CASSVGTVTAETQYF. The CDR3 DNA reads TGTGCCAGCAGCGTAGGTACAGTAACTGCAGAGACCCAGTACTTC.

This chain links TRBV5-4 with TRBJ1-3; weak D call: TRBD1 (5 bases). The CDR3 consists of 16 residues. Trimming took 0 bases from V and 0 from J, leaving 10 bases between them. Germline V gives CDR1 SGHNT, CDR2 YYREEE (reference sequence). CDR3 region: CASSLVAGLSGNTIYF. The CDR3 DNA reads as TGTGCCAGCAGCTTGGTGGCAGGGCTCTCTGGAAACACCATATATTTT.

The chain couples TRBV19 to TRBJ1-2; TRBD1 aligns across 7 bases. CDR3 length equals 12 residues. V was pared by 6 bases and J by 8 bases, with 6 bases of the junction left unmatched. The V gene's germline CDR1 is LNHDA and CDR2 SQIVND (reference sequence). The CDR3 spells CASREGASGYTF. CDR3 nucleotide sequence: TGTGCCAGTAGAGAGGGGGCGAGCGGCTACACCTTC.

The genes are TRBV27 and TRBJ1-6; tentative D call: TRBD1 (6 bases). CDR1 and CDR2 (germline): MNHEY, SMNVEV (reference sequence). The V end lost 3 bases, the J end lost 7 bases, and 10 bases lay between the germline ends. This CDR3 contains 14 residues. CDR3 protein: CASSFRTANSPLHF. The CDR3 DNA reads as TGTGCCAGCAGTTTTCGGACAGCCAATTCACCCCTCCACTTT.

This chain links TRBV5-8 with TRBJ1-1; 9 bases are shared with TRBD1. This CDR3 has 14 amino acids. Germline V gene sequence: CDR1 SGHTS, CDR2 YDEGEE. Trimming at V came to 0 bases and at J to 4 bases, leaving 1 base not matched to a gene. The CDR3 DNA is TGTGCCAGCAGCTTGGAGACAGGGGGCACTGAAGCTTTCTTT. Its translation: CASSLETGGTEAFF.

This sequence joins TRBV6-4 and TRBJ1-6; 7 positions match TRBD1. Germline CDR1 reads MRHNA; CDR2 reads SNTAGT. The CDR3 length is 14 residues. The trim removed 2 bases at V and 6 bases at J, leaving 1 base unmatched. The DNA for the CDR3 is TGTGCCAGCAGTGACCGGGACAGTAATTCACCCCTCCACTTT. Protein: CASSDRDSNSPLHF.

The chain uses TRBV10-3 and TRBJ1-2, with unresolved D. CDR3 length: 12 residues. V lost 6 bases, J lost 9 bases, and 14 bases lay in between. Per germline, CDR1 ENHRY and CDR2 SYGVKD. Written as DNA, the CDR3 is TGTGCCATCAGCGGACTTGAGAACAGCTACACCTTC. Residues: CAISGLENSYTF.

This chain uses TRBV4-2 with TRBJ2-4, with TRBD1 identical over 7 bases. The trim removed 0 bases at V and 4 bases at J, leaving 3 bases unmatched. The CDR3 has 15 amino acids. Germline loops: CDR1 LGHNA, CDR2 YNFKEQ. The CDR3 region is CASSQEGTVKNIQYF. The DNA for the CDR3 is TGTGCCAGCAGCCAAGAGGGGACAGTGAAAAACATTCAGTACTTC.

The rearrangement links TRBV15 to TRBJ2-1, with 13 bases aligning to TRBD2. The CDR3 is 15 residues long. In germline, CDR1 is LNHNV, CDR2 YYDKDF (reference sequence). The V segment lost 2 bases and the J segment 8 bases; nucleotides outside the gene matches: 3. The CDR3 loop is CATSRRGLAGDEQFF. CDR3 sequence (DNA): TGTGCCACCAGCAGACGCGGACTAGCGGGAGATGAGCAGTTCTTC.

CDR3 residues: CASSLLGTGNGVNSNQPQHF. The DNA of the CDR3 is TGTGCCAGCAGCTTACTCGGGACAGGGAATGGTGTCAATAGCAATCAGCCCCAGCATTTT. The J gene is TRBJ1-5, the V gene TRBV7-8; 9 positions agree with TRBD1. The CDR3 is 20 residues long. CDR1 SGHVS and CDR2 FQNEAQ come from the germline V gene. With 2 bases clipped from V and 0 bases from J, the junction kept 14 bases outside the gene matches.

The chain joins TRBV10-2 to TRBJ2-3, with D possibly being TRBD2 (5 bases). The V gene's germline CDR1 is WSHSY and CDR2 SAAADI. Trimming removed 3 bases from V and 6 bases from J, with 7 bases in between. The CDR3 has 12 residues. DNA for the CDR3: TGCGCCAGCAGTGAAGGCGGGGATACGCAGTATTTT. As protein: CASSEGGDTQYF.

The rearrangement links TRBV11-2 to TRBJ1-3; maybe TRBD1 (5 bases). The CDR3 spans 16 residues. CDR1 SGHAT and CDR2 FQNNGV come from the germline V gene. V was shortened by 2 bases and J by 0 bases, with 11 bases between the two germline ends. The CDR3 region has the DNA TGTGCCAGCAGCTTAAGGCGGGACCACTCTGGAAACACCATATATTTT. It is translated as CASSLRRDHSGNTIYF.

Frequency places this clone as large (0.1 to 1%). V is TRBV6-5 and J is TRBJ1-3; D is perhaps TRBD1 (5 bases). V lost 7 bases to trimming and J lost 0 bases, with 10 bases between them. Germline CDR1 MNHEY, CDR2 SVGAGI. This CDR3 has 14 residues. CDR3 protein: CASTTTDSGNTIYF. The CDR3 coding sequence is TGTGCCAGCACCACGACAGACTCTGGAAACACCATATATTTT.

J is TRBJ2-2 and V is TRBV19; D is possibly TRBD1 (5 bases). Per germline, CDR1 LNHDA and CDR2 SQIVND (reference sequence). Trimming took 9 bases from V and 6 from J, leaving 17 bases between them. The CDR3 totals 14 residues. The CDR3 is CASLQGRGSGELFF. The CDR3, as DNA: TGTGCCAGCCTCCAGGGTAGAGGTTCCGGGGAGCTGTTTTTT.

The rearrangement uses TRBV30 and TRBJ1-1; the D is unclear. The V gene lost 0 bases and the J gene lost 1 base, with 3 bases spanning the gap. The germline gives CDR1 GTSNPN, CDR2 SVGIG (reference sequence). The CDR3 is 12 amino acids. In nucleotides, the CDR3 is TGTGCCTGGAGTGTCCGGAACACTGAAGCTTTCTTT. Its protein product is CAWSVRNTEAFF.

The CDR3: CASSPSGDTLYEQYF. CDR3 bases: TGTGCCAGCAGCCCATCTGGTGACACTCTCTACGAGCAGTACTTC. The gene calls are TRBV11-2 and TRBJ2-7; D gene uncertain. Germline CDR1 reads SGHAT; CDR2 reads FQNNGV. This CDR3 has 15 residues. Between the trimmed V and J ends, which lost 5 bases and 3 bases, there was a span of 17 bases.

The chain employs TRBV5-1 and TRBJ1-4; 7 bases are shared with TRBD1. Germline V gene data show CDR1 as SGHRS and CDR2 as YFSETQ. J was trimmed by 8 bases and V by 0 bases; bases with no gene match: 4. The CDR3 totals 14 residues. The CDR3 spells CASSLDRGDEKLFF. The CDR3 DNA reads as TGCGCCAGCAGCTTGGACAGGGGCGACGAAAAACTGTTTTTT.

The chain couples TRBV5-1 to TRBJ2-7; 9 bases fit TRBD1. Germline V CDR1 and CDR2: SGHRS, YFSETQ. Trimming took 2 bases from V and 5 from J; bases not matched to a gene: 8. The length of the CDR3 is 15 residues. The CDR3 loop is CASSLGSTGGDEQYF. The CDR3 DNA reads TGCGCCAGCAGCTTAGGGTCAACAGGGGGCGACGAGCAGTACTTC.

J is TRBJ1-5 and V is TRBV2; the match to TRBD1 covers 12 bases. Losses at the gene ends were 6 bases for V and 7 bases for J; bases not matched to a gene: 7. Per germline, CDR1 SNHLY and CDR2 FYNNEI. This CDR3 is built from 15 residues. This CDR3 is CASSRDRGQEQPQHF. CDR3 bases: TGTGCCAGCAGCCGGGACAGGGGGCAGGAACAGCCCCAGCATTTT. The full variable domain, rest sourced from reference TRBV2 and TRBJ1-5, is EPEVTQTPSHQVTQMGQEVILRCVPISNHLYFYWYRQILGQKVEFLVSFYNNEISEKSEIFDDQFSVERPDGSNFTLKIRSTKLEDSAMYFCASSRDRGQEQPQHFGDGTRLSIL.

Regarding this clone: This same CDR3 is encoded by further DNA sequences in the sample. This chain links TRBV9 with TRBJ1-6; 8 positions match TRBD1. CDR1 is SGDLS and CDR2 is YYNGEE in the germline V gene. There are 14 residues in the CDR3. V lost 4 bases to trimming and J lost 6 bases; unmatched junction nucleotides: 3. The CDR3 DNA follows: TGTGCCAGCAGCTCCGGGACAGGTAATTCACCCCTCCACTTT. It codes for CASSSGTGNSPLHF.